The 21 T cell receptor beta chains reported below all come from one sample, sequenced in a study of regulatory T cells in long-lasting Graves disease. Time point here: persistent/refractory GD, antithyroid drugs over 5 years with positive TRAb. Extracted PBMC RNA gave rise to the TCR library. iRepertoire HTBI primers and Arm-PCR of CDR3 regions built TCR beta libraries. Using its own MiXCR run on the multiplex PCR reads, TCRdb lists one record per CDR3 protein. The data show around 430,000 distinct CDR3 sequences, with 20% to 25% seen just once and around 13% held by the top ten. The sample here was peripheral blood mononuclear cells (PBMCs), taken when the disease was refractory, from a patient treated with antithyroid drugs. Every receptor here comes from a female donor with Graves disease.

The V call is TRBV6-2 or TRBV6-3, the J call TRBJ2-7; 8 bases are a match to TRBD1. V was clipped by 3 bases and J by 5 bases; unmatched bases: 18. Germline CDR1 and CDR2: MNHEY and SVGEGT. The CDR3 consists of 18 residues. The CDR3 bases are TGTGCCAGCAGTTATAAAATGTTTTCAGGGGGCGCGACCGACGAGCAGTACTTC. It specifies CASSYKMFSGGATDEQYF.

This clonotype was picked up many times. This rearrangement joins TRBV18 to TRBJ1-4; 7 nucleotides align to TRBD1. Unmatched junction bases numbered 9, after V lost 8 bases and J lost 6 bases. Germline V gene lookup returns CDR1 KGHSH and CDR2 LQKENI. The CDR3 is 14 residues long. The CDR3 loop is CASNTGTEYEKLFF. CDR3 nucleotide sequence: TGTGCCAGCAATACCGGGACAGAATATGAAAAACTGTTTTTT.

This clonotype appeared a few times. The chain carries TRBV7-9 and TRBJ1-1; D remains ambiguous. Germline CDR1 reads SEHNR; CDR2 reads FQNEAQ (reference sequence). This CDR3 has 14 residues. V lost 2 bases and J 1 base, leaving 8 bases between the germline ends. The CDR3 DNA sequence: TGTGCCAGCAGCTTAAGCCCACCGAACACTGAAGCTTTCTTT. Encoded protein: CASSLSPPNTEAFF.

This chain links TRBV28 with TRBJ2-7; TRBD2 matches at 14 bases. This CDR3 is 18 amino acids long. Germline V lookup: CDR1 MDHEN, CDR2 SYDVKM. The J segment lost 1 base and the V segment lost 4 bases, leaving 9 bases of the junction unmatched. The CDR3 is CASSSGTSGRARSYEQYF. As DNA, the CDR3 is TGTGCCAGCAGTTCGGGGACTAGCGGGAGAGCTCGATCCTACGAGCAGTACTTC.

The V and J genes are TRBV5-1 and TRBJ2-2; D could derive from TRBD1 or TRBD2 (5 bases each). Trimming pared 0 bases from V and 4 bases from J, leaving 13 bases between. Germline CDR1 reads SGHRS; CDR2 reads YFSETQ. There are 16 residues in the CDR3. The CDR3: CASSLVGDQATGELFF. The CDR3, as DNA: TGCGCCAGCAGCTTGGTAGGGGACCAAGCCACCGGGGAGCTGTTTTTT.

J is TRBJ1-6 and V is TRBV7-3; D remains unclear. Germline V gene data show CDR1 as SGHTA and CDR2 as FQGTGA. The germline V and J ends were trimmed by 5 bases and 7 bases, with 12 bases remaining between them. The CDR3 totals 14 residues. CDR3 nucleotide sequence: TGTGCCAGCAGCGATGGACTGCGAAATTCACCCCTCCACTTT. Translation: CASSDGLRNSPLHF.

Details on this clonotype: This may be a read error, as it is one base from a much larger clone. This chain links TRBV7-2 with TRBJ1-1, with D possibly being TRBD1 (5 bases). CDR3 size: 14 residues. In germline, CDR1 is SGHTA, CDR2 FQGNSA. CDR3 sequence (DNA): TGTGCCAGCAGCAAAGGACACGGGAAGACTGAAGCTTCCTTT. This translates into CASSKGHGKTEASF.

Turning to this clonotype: Since a far larger clone is one base different, this is likely a read error. The V and J genes are TRBV12-3 or TRBV12-4 and TRBJ2-7; D may be TRBD1 (6 bases). The CDR3 is 15 amino acids. V lost 5 bases and J lost 0, with 14 bases in between. The CDR3 sequence is CASSLGRQDSYEQYF. The DNA for the CDR3 is TGTGCCAGCAGTCTTGGAAGACAGGACTCCTACGAGCAGTACTTC.

This clonotype was recorded a few times. The V gene is TRBV11-3, the J gene TRBJ2-2; D possibly uses TRBD1 or TRBD2 (5 bases each). The ends were cut back, 5 bases at V and 1 base at J, with 14 bases in the middle. The CDR3 spans 16 residues. In germline, CDR1 is SGHNT, CDR2 YENEEA. CDR3: CASSPSGPVNTGELFF. The CDR3 DNA reads TGTGCCAGCAGCCCATCGGGACCAGTGAACACCGGGGAGCTGTTTTTT.

This clonotype was counted many times. The V and J genes are TRBV29-1 and TRBJ1-2; no firm D call. In germline, CDR1 is SQVTM, CDR2 ANQGSEA. V lost 5 bases and J lost 4, with 14 bases in between. The CDR3 loop spans 13 amino acids. CDR3 coding DNA: TGCAGCGTTCGAGCCGAAGTCGGCTATGGCTACACCTTC. Protein sequence: CSVRAEVGYGYTF.

As regards this clonotype: Lacking the conserved final phenylalanine or tryptophan, this CDR3 likely reflects a read error. The chain recombines TRBV5-1 with TRBJ1-2; 9 bases align to TRBD1. Per germline, CDR1 SGHRS and CDR2 YFSETQ. CDR3 length: 15 amino acids. J gave up 4 bases and V 0 bases, and 4 bases lay outside the gene matches. CDR3 region: CASSLEQGASYGYTL. The CDR3 region has the DNA TGCGCCAGCAGCTTGGAACAGGGGGCTTCCTATGGCTACACCCTC.

This clonotype was recorded a few times. The chain has TRBV7-2 and TRBJ1-5; TRBD1 matches at 7 bases. The V gene's germline CDR1 is SGHTA and CDR2 FQGNSA. V trimming: 0 bases; J trimming: 4 bases; junction bases outside the gene matches: 6. This CDR3 spans 16 amino acids. The CDR3 DNA is TGTGCCAGCAGCTTAGCTCAGGGACAGAGGAATCAGCCCCAGCATTTT. It specifies CASSLAQGQRNQPQHF.

Notes on this clonotype: It is unclear where the CDR3 begins or ends on the DNA, so no DNA is shown, and the CDR3 is as TCRdb lists it. The J gene is TRBJ2-7, the V gene TRBV12-3 or TRBV12-4; TRBD1, the table's D call, was not compared with the DNA. The CDR3 region is 14 residues in length, termini included. CDR3 sequence: CASSSSGQGYEQYF.

The table lists this clonotype with many counts. The genes are TRBV28 and TRBJ1-2, with D tentatively TRBD1 (5 bases). The CDR3 extends over 12 amino acids. Germline values: CDR1 MDHEN, CDR2 SYDVKM. V lost 3 bases, J lost 8 bases, and 10 bases lay in between. DNA for the CDR3: TGTGCCAGCAGTTTTTTGGGGGAAGGCTACACCTTC. Translated, it gives CASSFLGEGYTF.

At least ten counts were recorded for this clonotype. The CDR3 DNA sequence: TGTGCCATCAGTGGCACAGGGGTAAGGGAGACCCAGTACTTC. Translating gives CAISGTGVRETQYF. The chain employs TRBV10-3 and TRBJ2-5, with TRBD1 identical over 7 bases. The V gene end was trimmed by 4 bases and the J gene end by 5 bases; junction bases not matched to a gene: 7. Per germline, CDR1 ENHRY and CDR2 SYGVKD. There are 14 residues in the CDR3.

With regard to this clonotype: Being one base from a much bigger clone, this may be a read error. Without the conserved terminal phenylalanine or tryptophan, this CDR3 likely stems from a read error. The chain joins TRBV11-3 to TRBJ1-1, with TRBD1 as a possible D gene (6 bases). CDR1 SGHNT and CDR2 YENEEA come from the germline V gene. Trimming left V 5 bases short and J 1 base short, with 8 bases between. The CDR3 has 13 residues. CDR3 bases: TGTGCCAGCAGCCGGACAGCGAACACTGAAGCTTTCTCT. This sequence encodes CASSRTANTEAFS.

V gene TRBV25-1 combines with J gene TRBJ2-5; D might be TRBD2 (5 bases). CDR1 is MGHDK, CDR2 SYGVNS, per germline. Trimming took 1 base from V and 4 from J, leaving 7 bases between them. The CDR3 spans 13 residues. Here the CDR3 reads CASSELGRETQYF. The CDR3 bases are TGTGCCAGCAGTGAATTGGGGAGAGAGACCCAGTACTTC.

This clonotype occurred many times. This chain uses TRBV6-2 or TRBV6-3 with TRBJ1-1; possibly TRBD1 for D (6 bases). Deletions cut 0 bases from V and 1 base from J, with 21 bases between. Germline V gene lookup returns CDR1 MNHEY and CDR2 SVGEGT. The CDR3 extends over 19 amino acids. CDR3 residues: CASSYSNPLWTVPNTEAFF. The CDR3 region has the DNA TGTGCCAGCAGTTACTCGAACCCCCTTTGGACAGTCCCGAACACTGAAGCTTTCTTT.

The rearrangement joins TRBV28 to TRBJ2-1; 10 bases agree with TRBD2. The V gene end was trimmed by 0 bases and the J gene end by 0 bases; junction bases not matched to a gene: 8. Germline assignment: CDR1 MDHEN and CDR2 SYDVKM. The CDR3 loop spans 19 amino acids. The CDR3 spells CASSLWGLKRGGSYNEQFF. The CDR3 DNA reads TGTGCCAGCAGTTTATGGGGGCTTAAGCGGGGGGGCTCCTACAATGAGCAGTTCTTC. Based on the CDR3 plus reference TRBV28 and TRBJ2-1, the full variable domain is DVKVTQSSRYLVKRTGEKVFLECVQDMDHENMFWYRQDPGLGLRLIYFSYDVKMKEKGDIPEGYSVSREKKERFSLILESASTNQTSMYLCASSLWGLKRGGSYNEQFFGPGTRLTVL.

Notes on this clonotype: Possible read error: a much larger clone is one base away. CDR3 coding DNA: TGTGTCAGCAGTTACCCGACACGGACAGGGCTATCCCACGAGCAGTACTTC. Its translation is CVSSYPTRTGLSHEQYF. V usage is TRBV6-4 and J usage is TRBJ2-7, with 8 bases identical to TRBD1. The CDR3 is made up of 17 amino acids. Germline CDR1 and CDR2: MRHNA and SNTAGT.

This clonotype was detected many times. The rearrangement uses TRBV6-2 or TRBV6-3 and TRBJ1-2; D is unclear. Looked up from germline, CDR1 is MNHEY and CDR2 is SVGEGT. V dropped 3 bases and J dropped 2 bases, with 4 bases sitting between them. The CDR3 covers 12 residues. The CDR3 reads CASSYQNYGYTF. The CDR3 coding sequence is TGTGCCAGCAGTTATCAGAACTATGGCTACACCTTC.